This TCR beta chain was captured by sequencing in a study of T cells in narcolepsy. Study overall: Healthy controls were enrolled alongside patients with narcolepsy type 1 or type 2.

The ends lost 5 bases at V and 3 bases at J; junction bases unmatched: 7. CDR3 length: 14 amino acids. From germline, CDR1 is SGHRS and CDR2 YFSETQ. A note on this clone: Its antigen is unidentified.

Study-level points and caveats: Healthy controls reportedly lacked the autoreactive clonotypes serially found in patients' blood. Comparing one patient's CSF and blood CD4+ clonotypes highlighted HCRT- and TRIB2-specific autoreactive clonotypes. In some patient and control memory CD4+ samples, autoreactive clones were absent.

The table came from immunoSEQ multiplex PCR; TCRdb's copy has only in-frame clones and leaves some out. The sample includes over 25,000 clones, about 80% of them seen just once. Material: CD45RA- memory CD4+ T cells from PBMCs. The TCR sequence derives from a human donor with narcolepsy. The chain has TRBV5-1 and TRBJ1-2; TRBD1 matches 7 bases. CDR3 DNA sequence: TGCGCCAGCAGACTTGGACAGGACGACTATGGCTACACCTTC. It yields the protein CASRLGQDDYGYTF.